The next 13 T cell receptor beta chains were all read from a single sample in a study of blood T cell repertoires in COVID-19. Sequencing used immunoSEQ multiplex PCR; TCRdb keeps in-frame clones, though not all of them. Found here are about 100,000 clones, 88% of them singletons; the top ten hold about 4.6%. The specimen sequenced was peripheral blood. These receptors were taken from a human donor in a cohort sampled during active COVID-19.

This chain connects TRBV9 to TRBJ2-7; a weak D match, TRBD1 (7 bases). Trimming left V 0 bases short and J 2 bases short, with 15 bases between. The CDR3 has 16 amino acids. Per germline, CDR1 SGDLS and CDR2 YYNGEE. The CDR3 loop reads CASSVAEEGAAYEQYF. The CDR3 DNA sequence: TGTGCCAGCAGCGTAGCTGAGGAGGGGGCCGCCTACGAGCAGTACTTC. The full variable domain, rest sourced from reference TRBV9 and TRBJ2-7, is DSGVTQTPKHLITATGQRVTLRCSPRSGDLSVYWYQQSLDQGLQFLIQYYNGEERAKGNILERFSAQQFPDLHSELNLSSLELGDSALYFCASSVAEEGAAYEQYFGPGTRLTVT.

In nucleotides, the CDR3 is TGTGCCAGCAGTGACGACGAGCAGTACTTC. It yields the protein CASSDDEQYF. The gene calls are TRBV2 and TRBJ2-7; D ambiguous. V was clipped by 3 bases and J by 5 bases, with 2 bases between them. The CDR3 is 10 residues long. CDR1 and CDR2 from the germline V gene are SNHLY and FYNNEI.

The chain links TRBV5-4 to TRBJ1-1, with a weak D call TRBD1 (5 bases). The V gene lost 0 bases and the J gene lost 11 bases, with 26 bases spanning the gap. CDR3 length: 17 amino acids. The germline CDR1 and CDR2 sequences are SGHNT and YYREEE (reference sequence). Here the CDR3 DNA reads TGTGCCAGCAGCTTGGGGGCCCGCGGCCAGGGCGGTAATGGGGCTTTCTTT. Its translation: CASSLGARGQGGNGAFF.

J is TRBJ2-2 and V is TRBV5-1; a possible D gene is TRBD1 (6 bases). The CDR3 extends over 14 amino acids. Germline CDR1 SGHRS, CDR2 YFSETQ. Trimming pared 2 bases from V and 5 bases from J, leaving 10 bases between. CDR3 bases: TGCGCCAGCAGCTTACAGGGTGCGACCGGGGAGCTGTTTTTT. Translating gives CASSLQGATGELFF. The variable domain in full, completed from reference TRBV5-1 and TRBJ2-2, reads KAGVTQTPRYLIKTRGQQVTLSCSPISGHRSVSWYQQTPGQGLQFLFEYFSETQRNKGNFPGRFSGRQFSNSRSEMNVSTLELGDSALYLCASSLQGATGELFFGEGSRLTVL.

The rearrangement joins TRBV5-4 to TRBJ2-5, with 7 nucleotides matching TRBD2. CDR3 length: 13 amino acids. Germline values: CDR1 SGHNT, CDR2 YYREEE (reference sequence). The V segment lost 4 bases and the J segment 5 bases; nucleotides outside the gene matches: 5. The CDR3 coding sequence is TGTGCCAGCAGCGCCGGGGGGACGGAGACCCAGTACTTC. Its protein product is CASSAGGTETQYF.

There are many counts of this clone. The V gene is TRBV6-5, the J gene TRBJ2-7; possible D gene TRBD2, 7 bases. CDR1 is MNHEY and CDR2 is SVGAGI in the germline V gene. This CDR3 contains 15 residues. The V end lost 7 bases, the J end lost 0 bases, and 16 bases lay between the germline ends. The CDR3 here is CASIPQGGSSYEQYF. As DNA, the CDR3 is TGTGCCAGCATACCACAGGGCGGGAGCTCCTACGAGCAGTACTTC.

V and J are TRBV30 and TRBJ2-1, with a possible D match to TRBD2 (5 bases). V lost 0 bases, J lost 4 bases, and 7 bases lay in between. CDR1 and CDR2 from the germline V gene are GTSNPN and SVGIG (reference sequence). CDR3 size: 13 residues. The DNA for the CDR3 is TGTGCCTGGAGTGTGGTAGCGTACAATGAGCAGTTCTTC. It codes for CAWSVVAYNEQFF. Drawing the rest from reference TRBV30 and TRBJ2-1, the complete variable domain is SQTIHQWPATLVQPVGSPLSLECTVEGTSNPNLYWYRQAAGRGLQLLFYSVGIGQISSEVPQNLSASRPQDRQFILSSKKLLLSDSGFYLCAWSVVAYNEQFFGPGTRLTVL.

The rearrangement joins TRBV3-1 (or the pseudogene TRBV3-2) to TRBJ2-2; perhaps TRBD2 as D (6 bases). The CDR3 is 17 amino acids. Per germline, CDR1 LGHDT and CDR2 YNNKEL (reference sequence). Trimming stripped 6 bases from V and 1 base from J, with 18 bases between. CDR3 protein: CASRDRQAGLNTGELFF. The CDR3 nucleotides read TGTGCCAGCAGGGATAGACAAGCGGGCCTGAACACCGGGGAGCTGTTTTTT.

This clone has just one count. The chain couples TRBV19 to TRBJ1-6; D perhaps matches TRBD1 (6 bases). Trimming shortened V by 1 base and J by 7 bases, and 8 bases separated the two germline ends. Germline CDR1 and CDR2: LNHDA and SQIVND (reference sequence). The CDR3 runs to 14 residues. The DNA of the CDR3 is TGTGCCAGTAGTATAGTCGGACAGAATTCACCCCTCCACTTT. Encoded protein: CASSIVGQNSPLHF. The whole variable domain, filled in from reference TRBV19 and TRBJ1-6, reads DGGITQSPKYLFRKEGQNVTLSCEQNLNHDAMYWYRQDPGQGLRLIYYSQIVNDFQKGDIAEGYSVSREKKESFPLTVTSAQKNPTAFYLCASSIVGQNSPLHFGNGTRLTVT.

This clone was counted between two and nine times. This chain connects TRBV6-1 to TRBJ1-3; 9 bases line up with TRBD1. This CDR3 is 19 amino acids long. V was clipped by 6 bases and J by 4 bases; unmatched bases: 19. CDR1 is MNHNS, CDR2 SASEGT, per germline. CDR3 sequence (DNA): TGTGCCAGCAGGGAATTCGTCCGGCGGACAGGGGATTCAGGAAACACCATATATTTT. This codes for CASREFVRRTGDSGNTIYF.

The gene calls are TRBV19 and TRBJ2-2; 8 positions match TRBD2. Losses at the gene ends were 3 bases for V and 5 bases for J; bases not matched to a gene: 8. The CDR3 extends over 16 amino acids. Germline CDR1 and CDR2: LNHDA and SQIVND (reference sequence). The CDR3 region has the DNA TGTGCCAGTAGTATGTCTGCGGGAGGCGGAACCGGGGAGCTGTTTTTT. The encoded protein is CASSMSAGGGTGELFF.

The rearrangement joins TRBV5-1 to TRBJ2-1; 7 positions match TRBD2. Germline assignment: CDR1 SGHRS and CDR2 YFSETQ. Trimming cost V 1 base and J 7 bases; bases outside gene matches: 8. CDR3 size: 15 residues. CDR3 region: CASSLLAGAGNEQFF. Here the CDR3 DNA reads TGCGCCAGCAGCTTGTTGGCGGGAGCGGGGAATGAGCAGTTCTTC.

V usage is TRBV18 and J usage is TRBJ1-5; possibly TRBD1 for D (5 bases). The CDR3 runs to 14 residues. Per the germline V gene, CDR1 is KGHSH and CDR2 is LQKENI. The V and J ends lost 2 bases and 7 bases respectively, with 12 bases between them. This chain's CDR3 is CASSPGGKEQPQHF. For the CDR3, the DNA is TGTGCCAGCTCACCAGGGGGGAAAGAACAGCCCCAGCATTTT.